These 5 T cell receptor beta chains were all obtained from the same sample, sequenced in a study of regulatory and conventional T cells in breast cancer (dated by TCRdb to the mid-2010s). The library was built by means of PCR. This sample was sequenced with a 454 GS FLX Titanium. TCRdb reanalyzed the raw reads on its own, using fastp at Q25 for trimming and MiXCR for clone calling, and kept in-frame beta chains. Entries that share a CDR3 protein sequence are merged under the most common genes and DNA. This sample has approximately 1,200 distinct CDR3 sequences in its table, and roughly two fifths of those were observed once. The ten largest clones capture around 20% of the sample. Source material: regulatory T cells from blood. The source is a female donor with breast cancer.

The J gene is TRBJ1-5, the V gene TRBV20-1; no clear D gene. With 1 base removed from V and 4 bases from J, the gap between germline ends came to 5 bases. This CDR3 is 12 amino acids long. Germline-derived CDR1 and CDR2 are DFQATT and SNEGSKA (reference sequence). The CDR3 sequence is CSARAWNQPQHF. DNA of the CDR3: TGCAGTGCTAGAGCGTGGAATCAGCCCCAGCATTTT.

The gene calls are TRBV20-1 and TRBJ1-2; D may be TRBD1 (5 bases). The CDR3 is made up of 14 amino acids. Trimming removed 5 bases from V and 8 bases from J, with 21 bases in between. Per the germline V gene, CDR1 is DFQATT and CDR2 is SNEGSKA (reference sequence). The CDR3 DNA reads TGCAGTGCTGCCCCCGGGCCCAGGGAGGGAGGCTACACCTTC. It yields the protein CSAAPGPREGGYTF.

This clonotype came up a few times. Here the CDR3 reads CASSQEVVQSSYNEQFF. The CDR3 DNA sequence: TGCGCCAGCAGCCAAGAAGTGGTCCAATCGAGCTACAATGAGCAGTTCTTC. J is TRBJ2-1 and V is TRBV4-1; unclear D gene. Germline V gives CDR1 MGHRA, CDR2 YSYEKL. The ends were cut back, 0 bases at V and 3 bases at J, with 15 bases in the middle. This CDR3 is built from 17 residues.

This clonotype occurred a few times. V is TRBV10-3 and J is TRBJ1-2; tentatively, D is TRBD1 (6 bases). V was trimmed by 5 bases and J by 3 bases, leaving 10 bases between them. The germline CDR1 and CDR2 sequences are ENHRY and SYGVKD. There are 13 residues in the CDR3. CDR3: CAISWGADYGYTF. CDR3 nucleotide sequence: TGTGCCATCAGTTGGGGGGCGGACTATGGCTACACCTTC.

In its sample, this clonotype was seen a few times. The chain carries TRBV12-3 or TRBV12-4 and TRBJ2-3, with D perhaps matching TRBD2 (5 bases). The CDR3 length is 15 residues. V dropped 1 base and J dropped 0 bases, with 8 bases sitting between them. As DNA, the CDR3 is TGTGCCAGCAGTTTAGAGGGAGCAAGCACAGATACGCAGTATTTT. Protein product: CASSLEGASTDTQYF.